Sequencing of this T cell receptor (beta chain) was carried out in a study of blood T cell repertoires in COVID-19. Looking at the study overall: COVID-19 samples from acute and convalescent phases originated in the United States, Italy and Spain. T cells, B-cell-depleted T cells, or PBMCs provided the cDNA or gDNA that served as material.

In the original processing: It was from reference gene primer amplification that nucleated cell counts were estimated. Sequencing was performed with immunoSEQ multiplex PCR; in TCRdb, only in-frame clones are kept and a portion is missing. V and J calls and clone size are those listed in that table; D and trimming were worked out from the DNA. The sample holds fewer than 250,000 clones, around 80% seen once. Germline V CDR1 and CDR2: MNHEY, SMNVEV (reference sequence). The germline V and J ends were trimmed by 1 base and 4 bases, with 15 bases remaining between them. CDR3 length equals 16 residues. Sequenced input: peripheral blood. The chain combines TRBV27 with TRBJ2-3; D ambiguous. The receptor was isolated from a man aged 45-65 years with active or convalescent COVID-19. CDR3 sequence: CASSLFSGVRPDTQYF. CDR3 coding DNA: TGTGCCAGCAGTTTATTCTCCGGAGTTAGACCAGATACGCAGTATTTT.